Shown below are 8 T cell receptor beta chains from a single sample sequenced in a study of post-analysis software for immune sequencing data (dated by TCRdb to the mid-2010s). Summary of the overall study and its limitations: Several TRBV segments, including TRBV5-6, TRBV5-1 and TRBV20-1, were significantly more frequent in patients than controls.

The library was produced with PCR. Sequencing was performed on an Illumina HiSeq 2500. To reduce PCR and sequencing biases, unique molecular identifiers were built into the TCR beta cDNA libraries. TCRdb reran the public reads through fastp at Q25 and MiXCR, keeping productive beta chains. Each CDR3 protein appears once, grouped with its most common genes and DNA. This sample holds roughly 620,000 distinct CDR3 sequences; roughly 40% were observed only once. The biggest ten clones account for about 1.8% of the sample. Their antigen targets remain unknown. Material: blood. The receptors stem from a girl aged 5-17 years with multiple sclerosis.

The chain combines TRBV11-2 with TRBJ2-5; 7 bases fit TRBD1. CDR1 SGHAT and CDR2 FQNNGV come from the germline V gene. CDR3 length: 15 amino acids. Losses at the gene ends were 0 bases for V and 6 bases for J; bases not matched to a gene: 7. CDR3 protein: CASSLEAGGGKTQYF. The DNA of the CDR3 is TGTGCCAGCAGCTTAGAGGCAGGGGGTGGAAAGACCCAGTACTTC.

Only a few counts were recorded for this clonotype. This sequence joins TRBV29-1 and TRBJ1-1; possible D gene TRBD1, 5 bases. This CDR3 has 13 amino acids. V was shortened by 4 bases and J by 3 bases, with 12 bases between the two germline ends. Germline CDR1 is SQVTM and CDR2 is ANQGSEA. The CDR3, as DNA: TGCAGCGTTGCCGCGGGGCTCGACACTGAAGCTTTCTTT. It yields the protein CSVAAGLDTEAFF.

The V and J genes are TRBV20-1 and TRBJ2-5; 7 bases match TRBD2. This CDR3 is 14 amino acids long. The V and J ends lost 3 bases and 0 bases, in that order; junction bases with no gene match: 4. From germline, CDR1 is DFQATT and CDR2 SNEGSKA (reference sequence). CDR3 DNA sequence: TGCAGTGCTAGCGGGAGGCTAAACCAAGAGACCCAGTACTTC. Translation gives CSASGRLNQETQYF.

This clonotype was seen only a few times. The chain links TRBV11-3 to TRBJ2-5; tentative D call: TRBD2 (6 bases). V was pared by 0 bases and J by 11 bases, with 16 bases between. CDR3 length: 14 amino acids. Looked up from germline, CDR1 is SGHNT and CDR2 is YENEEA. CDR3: CASSLDPRTGEQYF. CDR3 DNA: TGTGCCAGCAGCTTAGATCCCAGGACGGGGGAGCAGTACTTC. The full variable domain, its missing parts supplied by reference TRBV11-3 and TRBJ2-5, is EAGVVQSPRYKIIEKKQPVAFWCNPISGHNTLYWYLQNLGQGPELLIRYENEEAVDDSQLPKDRFSAERLKGVDSTLKIQPAELGDSAVYLCASSLDPRTGEQYFGPGTRLLVL.

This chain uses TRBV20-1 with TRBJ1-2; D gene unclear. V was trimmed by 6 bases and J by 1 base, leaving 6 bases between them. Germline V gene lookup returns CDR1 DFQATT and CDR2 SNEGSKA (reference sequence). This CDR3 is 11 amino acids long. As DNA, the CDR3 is TGCAGTGCCCAGGATAACTATGGCTACACCTTC. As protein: CSAQDNYGYTF.

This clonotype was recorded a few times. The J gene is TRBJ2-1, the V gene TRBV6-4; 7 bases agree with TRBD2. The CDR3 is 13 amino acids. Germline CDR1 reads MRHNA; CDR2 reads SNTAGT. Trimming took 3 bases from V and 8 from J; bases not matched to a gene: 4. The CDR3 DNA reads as TGTGCCAGCAGTGAGCGGGAGATGGATGAGCAGTTCTTC. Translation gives CASSEREMDEQFF.

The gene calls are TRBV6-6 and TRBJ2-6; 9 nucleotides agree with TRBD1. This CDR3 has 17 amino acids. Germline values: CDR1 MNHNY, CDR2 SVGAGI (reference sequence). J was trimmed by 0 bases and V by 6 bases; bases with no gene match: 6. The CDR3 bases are TGTGCCAGCAGGGAGGACAGGGGTCTCTCTGGGGCCAACGTCCTGACTTTC. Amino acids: CASREDRGLSGANVLTF.

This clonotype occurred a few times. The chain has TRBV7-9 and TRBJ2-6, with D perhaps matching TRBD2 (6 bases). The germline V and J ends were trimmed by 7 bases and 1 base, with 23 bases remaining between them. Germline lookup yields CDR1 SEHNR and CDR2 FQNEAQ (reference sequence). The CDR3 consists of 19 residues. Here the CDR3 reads CASTEGPEGRLSGANVLTF. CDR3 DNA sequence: TGTGCCAGCACCGAAGGGCCGGAGGGGAGACTGTCTGGGGCCAACGTCCTGACTTTC. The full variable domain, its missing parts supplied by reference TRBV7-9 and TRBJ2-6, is DTGVSQNPRHKITKRGQNVTFRCDPISEHNRLYWYRQTLGQGPEFLTYFQNEAQLEKSRLLSDRFSAERPKGSFSTLEIQRTEQGDSAMYLCASTEGPEGRLSGANVLTFGAGSRLTVL.